This T cell receptor beta chain was identified during a study of memory CD4+ T cells and cytomegalovirus serostatus. Study-level information: Healthy Belgian adult donors included 9 or 10 CMV-positive and around 25 CMV-negative people. General observations from the study: CD4+ memory repertoires contained about 40% of the roughly 150 reported CMV TCRbeta sequences. Median bootstrapped AUC for CMV status was about 0.94 originally, approximately 0.9 US-trained.

In the original processing: Out-of-frame sequences were removed, leaving some 2 million distinct TCRbeta sequences. Some clones are missing from TCRdb's copy, which holds only in-frame ones; the method was immunoSEQ multiplex PCR. That table supplies the V and J calls and clone size; D and trimming were determined from the DNA. The sample consists of over 40,000 clones, over 75% of them appearing once. This clone was recorded a few times. Its antigen is undetermined. V was pared by 5 bases and J by 3 bases, with 8 bases of the junction left unmatched. Germline loops: CDR1 MGHDK, CDR2 SYGVNS. The CDR3 loop spans 17 amino acids. The sort gate was single viable CD3+CD4+CD8-CD45RO+ cells for memory CD4+ T cells.

The clonotype comes from an adult in good health and CMV-seronegative. The sequencing sample was made of memory CD4+ T cells from blood. V gene TRBV25-1 combines with J gene TRBJ1-3, with 12 bases fitting TRBD1. The chain's CDR3 is CASSPPGQGAGGNTIYF. For the CDR3, the DNA is TGTGCCAGCAGTCCACCGGGACAGGGGGCGGGTGGAAACACCATATATTTT.